The clone carrying this TCR beta chain has at least ten counts. Its antigen remains unidentified. This sample is drawn from a study of metastatic and nonmetastatic thyroid tumors. Study summary: Comparison of repertoires was carried out across blood and tumor or nodule tissue from malignant and benign thyroid patients. Findings of the study overall: Reportedly, malignant thyroid tumors had significantly higher TCR beta diversity than benign nodules, in blood and tumor.

Each patient came to thyroid surgery without any prior treatment (of any kind). In the source study's methods: CDR3 was compared across clinicopathological groups, and the resulting differences were used to build a distant-metastasis classifier for papillary thyroid cancer. TCRdb re-called the PCR reads through MiXCR. TCRdb, rather than the study authors, made the V and J calls. The sample has about 15,000 clones, approximately 23% seen once; the top ten hold approximately 8%. Germline V gene data show CDR1 as SGHRS and CDR2 as YFSETQ. The CDR3 sequence is 16 residues long. Trimming took 4 bases from V and 1 from J, leaving 17 bases between them.

This rearrangement joins TRBV5-1 to TRBJ1-1; tentative D call: TRBD1 (6 bases). The sequencing input was tumor tissue. This TCR came from a female donor with papillary thyroid cancer or a benign thyroid nodule (not recorded which). Some clones in this sample may be carry-over from other donors' samples. The CDR3, as DNA: TGCGCCAGCAGCCCAGCGGGGGCAGCACCGAACACTGAAGCTTTCTTT. As protein: CASSPAGAAPNTEAFF.